Listed here is a single T cell receptor beta chain. In the authors' workflow: The authors estimated nucleated cell counts from reference gene primer amplification. Data came from immunoSEQ multiplex PCR; TCRdb stores just in-frame clones and leaves some out. The DNA gave D and trimming, while V, J and clone size come from that table. Found here are over 200,000 clones, around 90% of them singletons; the top ten hold roughly 12%. The data originate from a study of blood T cell repertoires in COVID-19. Turning to the study itself: Sources were T cells, B-cell-depleted T cells, or PBMCs; the material itself was cDNA or gDNA.

The CDR3 has 16 amino acids. J gave up 4 bases and V 3 bases, and 8 bases lay outside the gene matches. In germline, CDR1 is SGDLS, CDR2 YYNGEE. Sequenced input: peripheral blood. V gene TRBV9 combines with J gene TRBJ1-2, with 11 bases identical to TRBD1. The TCR originated in a young woman who had recovered from COVID-19. The CDR3 coding sequence is TGTGCCAGCAGCGGGCGGAGGACAGGGGGCTTCTATGGCTACACCTTC. Amino acid sequence: CASSGRRTGGFYGYTF. The variable domain in full, with the rest retrieved from reference TRBV9 and TRBJ1-2, is DSGVTQTPKHLITATGQRVTLRCSPRSGDLSVYWYQQSLDQGLQFLIQYYNGEERAKGNILERFSAQQFPDLHSELNLSSLELGDSALYFCASSGRRTGGFYGYTFGSGTRLTVV.